Listed here is a single TCR beta chain. Its target is not known. Germline-derived CDR1 and CDR2 are SEHNR and FQNEAQ (reference sequence). Trimming removed 3 bases at V and 2 bases at J, with 8 bases between. The CDR3 length is 13 residues. Using quantitative 5'-RACE with molecular barcodes, the authors made TCR beta libraries. TCRdb recomputed calls from the 5' RACE reads with MiXCR, one row per CDR3 protein. The table has 200,000 or so distinct CDR3 sequences, under 15% seen once. The sample comes from a study of CD8 T cells in ankylosing spondylitis. Points from the study as a whole: It was reported that disease-linked clones were significantly enriched in matched ankylosing spondylitis synovial fluid. Roughly eight highly homologous variants made up a TCR beta motif, and this motif appeared characteristic of ankylosing spondylitis blood. A subset of motif variants has previously been described in the synovial fluid and blood of reactive arthritis.

The chain joins TRBV7-9 to TRBJ2-7; D gene unclear. The receptor was isolated from a female donor with ankylosing spondylitis or in good health (not recorded which). Specimen: blood, either unsorted or a sorted T cell fraction (not recorded which). The CDR3 DNA reads TGTGCCAGCAGCTTTGGCAGCACCTACGAGCAGTACTTC. Translation gives CASSFGSTYEQYF.